This passage covers 32 T cell receptor beta chains from one sample sequenced in a study of T cell responses to AZD1222 COVID-19 vaccine. Sequencing was performed with immunoSEQ multiplex PCR; in TCRdb, only in-frame clones are kept and a portion is missing. The data contain approximately 64,000 clones, 80% to 85% of them singletons. The material was peripheral blood, obtained on day 0 of AZD1222 vaccination. The receptors originated from an adult in good health.

The chain is built from TRBV28 and TRBJ1-2; 10 positions agree with TRBD1. CDR3 size: 13 residues. The junction had 4 bases not matched to a gene; V was cut back by 7 bases and J by 5 bases. Germline lookup yields CDR1 MDHEN and CDR2 SYDVKM. The chain's CDR3 is CASMAGQGYGYTF. CDR3 DNA: TGTGCCAGCATGGCGGGACAGGGGTATGGCTACACCTTC.

This clone has a single count. The chain carries TRBV19 and TRBJ2-3, with D unresolved. In germline, CDR1 is LNHDA, CDR2 SQIVND (reference sequence). V dropped 7 bases and J dropped 0 bases, with 8 bases sitting between them. The CDR3 consists of 13 residues. The CDR3 nucleotides read TGTGCCAGTAAAGCGATAAGCACAGATACGCAGTATTTT. Translation: CASKAISTDTQYF.

This rearrangement joins TRBV4-1 to TRBJ1-4; TRBD1 might be the D (6 bases). The germline V gene encodes CDR1 MGHRA and CDR2 YSYEKL. The CDR3 runs to 20 residues. V lost 2 bases and J 2 bases, leaving 24 bases between the germline ends. The CDR3 sequence: CASSQQTGPGLRTTNEKLFF. The CDR3 DNA reads as TGCGCCAGCAGCCAACAGACAGGCCCGGGATTACGAACGACTAATGAAAAACTGTTTTTT.

The genes are TRBV29-1 and TRBJ2-7; possibly TRBD1 for D (5 bases). V was shortened by 6 bases and J by 1 base, with 7 bases between the two germline ends. Germline V gene data show CDR1 as SQVTM and CDR2 as ANQGSEA. The CDR3 is made up of 11 amino acids. CDR3 nucleotide sequence: TGCAGCGTCGCAGGGTCCTACGAGCAGTACTTC. Its translation is CSVAGSYEQYF.

This chain links TRBV5-1 with TRBJ1-4, with 8 nucleotides matching TRBD1. This CDR3 comprises 15 residues. The germline V gene has CDR1 SGHRS and CDR2 YFSETQ. V trimming: 3 bases; J trimming: 8 bases; junction bases outside the gene matches: 9. The CDR3: CASSSTGQGGEKLFF. In DNA, the CDR3 is TGCGCCAGCAGCTCGACCGGACAGGGAGGAGAAAAACTGTTTTTT.

This chain uses TRBV6-1 with TRBJ1-5; possibly TRBD1 for D (6 bases). Germline CDR1 is MNHNS and CDR2 is SASEGT. The length of the CDR3 is 16 residues. V lost 4 bases and J 3 bases, leaving 16 bases between the germline ends. CDR3 protein: CASSARTASINQPQHF. The CDR3 DNA sequence: TGTGCCAGCAGTGCGAGGACAGCCTCTATCAATCAGCCCCAGCATTTT.

The chain combines TRBV5-1 with TRBJ1-6, with D possibly matching TRBD1 (6 bases). The germline gives CDR1 SGHRS, CDR2 YFSETQ. The CDR3 sequence is 14 residues long. Trimming stripped 5 bases from V and 7 bases from J, with 13 bases between. The CDR3 coding sequence is TGCGCCAGCAGAACTGGACAGCCAAATTCACCCCTCCACTTT. Protein: CASRTGQPNSPLHF.

The chain combines TRBV5-4 with TRBJ2-5; maybe TRBD2 (6 bases). CDR1 SGHNT and CDR2 YYREEE come from the germline V gene (reference sequence). The V gene lost 4 bases and the J gene lost 2 bases, with 12 bases spanning the gap. The CDR3 runs to 14 residues. The CDR3 DNA sequence: TGTGCCAGCAGCCTAGGTGGACTACAAGAGACCCAGTACTTC. This sequence encodes CASSLGGLQETQYF.

V is TRBV2 and J is TRBJ1-4, with 10 positions matching TRBD1. Germline trimming cut 6 bases from V and 7 bases from J; bases unmatched to any gene: 11. Germline lookup yields CDR1 SNHLY and CDR2 FYNNEI. The CDR3 spans 16 residues. The CDR3 bases are TGTGCCAGCAGGGACAGGGGGGATTGGGTCTTTGAAAAACTGTTTTTT. It yields the protein CASRDRGDWVFEKLFF.

The chain couples TRBV5-4 to TRBJ1-1; the D gene is possibly TRBD1 (5 bases). The germline V gene has CDR1 SGHNT and CDR2 YYREEE (reference sequence). The V end was cut by 5 bases, the J end by 0 bases, with 14 bases between. CDR3 length: 15 amino acids. The CDR3 DNA follows: TGTGCCAGCAGGTCTCTGACAGAAATGAACACTGAAGCTTTCTTT. Its protein is CASRSLTEMNTEAFF.

Note on this clone: At one end the junction does not follow the germline gene, possibly because of a read error. This sequence joins TRBV7-7 and TRBJ1-1; D ambiguous. The CDR3 loop spans 13 amino acids. Germline V gene lookup returns CDR1 SSHAT and CDR2 FNYEAQ (reference sequence). The CDR3 here is CASSLKQNTEAFF. In nucleotides, the CDR3 is TGTGCTAGCAGCTTAAAACAGAACACTGAAGCTTTCTTT.

This clone has only a few counts. The chain uses TRBV27 and TRBJ2-3; the D gene is possibly TRBD1 (5 bases). The germline V gene has CDR1 MNHEY and CDR2 SMNVEV (reference sequence). V lost 6 bases, J lost 4 bases, and 11 bases lay in between. This CDR3 is 13 amino acids long. The CDR3 loop reads CASRGRIADTQYF. The CDR3 bases are TGTGCCAGCAGGGGGCGCATTGCAGATACGCAGTATTTT.

The J gene is TRBJ2-3, the V gene TRBV5-1, with D perhaps being TRBD1 or TRBD2 (5 bases each). The CDR3 covers 15 residues. With 4 bases removed from V and 0 bases from J, the gap between germline ends came to 12 bases. Germline V gene sequence: CDR1 SGHRS, CDR2 YFSETQ. CDR3 loop: CASSGPWDSTDTQYF. In DNA, the CDR3 is TGCGCCAGCAGCGGACCGTGGGACAGCACAGATACGCAGTATTTT.

The CDR3 here is CASKQDYNYNEQFF. The CDR3 region has the DNA TGTGCCAGCAAGCAGGACTACAATTACAATGAGCAGTTCTTC. The rearrangement uses TRBV9 and TRBJ2-1; possibly TRBD2 for D (6 bases). Trimming left V 6 bases short and J 4 bases short, with 14 bases between. Germline-derived CDR1 and CDR2 are SGDLS and YYNGEE. This CDR3 spans 14 amino acids.

The CDR3 nucleotides read TGTGCCAGCAGTTTGACGGGCAGGGGCCGAATTAATAATGAAAAACTGTTTTTT. Amino acids: CASSLTGRGRINNEKLFF. This chain joins TRBV27 and TRBJ1-4; tentatively, D is TRBD1 (6 bases). The germline CDR1 and CDR2 sequences are MNHEY and SMNVEV (reference sequence). This CDR3 region has 18 residues. V lost 3 bases and J 4 bases, leaving 21 bases between the germline ends.

This chain joins TRBV18 and TRBJ1-1; D uncertain. Per the germline V gene, CDR1 is KGHSH and CDR2 is LQKENI. Trimming shortened V by 6 bases and J by 6 bases, and 14 bases separated the two germline ends. There are 13 residues in the CDR3. The chain's CDR3 is CASSSVETAEAFF. CDR3 nucleotide sequence: TGTGCCAGCTCGAGCGTAGAAACGGCTGAAGCTTTCTTT.

This clone was counted a few times. The V and J genes are TRBV5-4 and TRBJ2-2, with D possibly matching TRBD1 (6 bases). The CDR3 length is 15 residues. The V end lost 4 bases, the J end lost 5 bases, and 15 bases lay between the germline ends. CDR1 is SGHNT, CDR2 YYREEE, per germline (reference sequence). CDR3 protein: CASSKTGLPTGELFF. Written as DNA, the CDR3 is TGTGCCAGCAGCAAAACAGGGTTACCTACCGGGGAGCTGTTTTTT.

This chain links TRBV11-1 with TRBJ2-7; TRBD1 matches at 9 bases. The germline CDR1 and CDR2 sequences are SGHAT and FQDESV (reference sequence). V shed 2 bases and J 2 bases; nucleotides not matched to a gene: 4. The CDR3 spans 15 residues. For the CDR3, the DNA is TGTGCCAGCAGCTTAAGACAGGGGGTGACCTACGAGCAGTACTTC. This encodes CASSLRQGVTYEQYF.

This clone appeared once. This chain connects TRBV10-3 to TRBJ1-5, with D unresolved. CDR1 ENHRY and CDR2 SYGVKD come from the germline V gene. The CDR3 length is 15 residues. Trimming took 0 bases from V and 2 from J, leaving 8 bases between them. CDR3 in DNA: TGTGCCATCAGTGAGTCTGAGGGCGGCAATCAGCCCCAGCATTTT. Protein sequence: CAISESEGGNQPQHF.

The CDR3 region is CASTRDRYGYTF. The DNA of the CDR3 is TGTGCCAGCACTAGGGATCGCTATGGCTACACCTTC. This rearrangement joins TRBV19 to TRBJ1-2; D not resolved. The V gene's germline CDR1 is LNHDA and CDR2 SQIVND (reference sequence). This CDR3 spans 12 amino acids. The V end was cut by 9 bases, the J end by 4 bases, with 12 bases between.

J is TRBJ1-2 and V is TRBV6-5; tentatively, D is TRBD1 (5 bases). Germline loops: CDR1 MNHEY, CDR2 SVGAGI. Trimming cost V 8 bases and J 4 bases, with 14 bases left between them. The CDR3 loop spans 13 amino acids. CDR3: CASGTGPAYGYTF. The CDR3 DNA is TGTGCCAGCGGAACAGGACCCGCCTATGGCTACACCTTC.

This sequence joins TRBV10-3 and TRBJ2-5, with 10 bases that match TRBD1. CDR3 length: 13 amino acids. V was clipped by 6 bases and J by 3 bases; unmatched bases: 1. Per germline, CDR1 ENHRY and CDR2 SYGVKD. The CDR3 here is CAISGQGEETQYF. The DNA of the CDR3 is TGTGCCATCAGCGGACAGGGGGAAGAGACCCAGTACTTC.

V gene TRBV19 combines with J gene TRBJ1-1; maybe TRBD1 (6 bases). V was trimmed by 6 bases and J by 4 bases, leaving 15 bases between them. Germline CDR1 reads LNHDA; CDR2 reads SQIVND (reference sequence). The CDR3 length is 14 residues. DNA of the CDR3: TGTGCCAGTAGCATACAGGGTACCACCACTGAAGCTTTCTTT. Its protein product is CASSIQGTTTEAFF.

The J gene is TRBJ2-5, the V gene TRBV19; 7 bases line up with TRBD1. The CDR3 covers 15 residues. Unmatched junction bases numbered 13, after V lost 7 bases and J lost 5 bases. Germline V CDR1 and CDR2: LNHDA, SQIVND (reference sequence). CDR3 sequence: CASTQFEGAWETQYF. The CDR3 DNA reads TGTGCCAGTACTCAGTTCGAGGGGGCCTGGGAGACCCAGTACTTC.

The chain links TRBV3-1 (or the pseudogene TRBV3-2) to TRBJ2-7, with D perhaps matching TRBD1 (6 bases). Germline assignment: CDR1 LGHDT and CDR2 YNNKEL (reference sequence). The CDR3 is made up of 12 amino acids. V dropped 9 bases and J dropped 7 bases, with 16 bases sitting between them. The CDR3 spells CASRLGGGEQYF. DNA of the CDR3: TGTGCCAGTCGCCTAGGGGGTGGGGAGCAGTACTTC.

The rearrangement joins TRBV30 to TRBJ1-1, with TRBD1 as a possible D gene (6 bases). The CDR3 extends over 15 amino acids. The germline V gene encodes CDR1 GTSNPN and CDR2 SVGIG (reference sequence). V gave up 0 bases and J gave up 4 bases, with 15 bases separating them. The CDR3 loop reads CAWSVRGLLSTEAFF. CDR3 sequence (DNA): TGTGCCTGGAGTGTACGGGGGCTTCTGAGCACTGAAGCTTTCTTT.

This sequence joins TRBV19 and TRBJ2-5; 10 bases agree with TRBD1. Germline V gene lookup returns CDR1 LNHDA and CDR2 SQIVND (reference sequence). This CDR3 comprises 15 residues. V shed 5 bases, J shed 5 bases, and the junction held 8 bases outside the gene matches. In nucleotides, the CDR3 is TGTGCCAGTAGTGCGCGACAGGGGGCGGAGGAGACCCAGTACTTC. Translation: CASSARQGAEETQYF.

The chain joins TRBV19 to TRBJ2-3, with 7 nucleotides matching TRBD1. CDR1 is LNHDA and CDR2 is SQIVND in the germline V gene (reference sequence). The V segment lost 2 bases and the J segment 5 bases; nucleotides outside the gene matches: 7. This CDR3 region has 15 residues. CDR3 coding DNA: TGTGCCAGTAGTATAAGGGGGCGCCCCGGAGATACGCAGTATTTT. Protein product: CASSIRGRPGDTQYF.

The chain combines TRBV29-1 with TRBJ1-5, with D perhaps TRBD1 (5 bases). V dropped 7 bases and J dropped 3 bases, with 13 bases sitting between them. The CDR3 covers 13 residues. CDR1 is SQVTM and CDR2 is ANQGSEA in the germline V gene. Here the CDR3 reads CSANEGINQPQHF. DNA for the CDR3: TGCAGCGCGAATGAGGGGATCAATCAGCCCCAGCATTTT.

CDR3 amino acids: CASSLSRDRGVPQPQHF. CDR3 bases: TGCGCCAGCAGCTTGTCCCGGGACAGGGGTGTTCCTCAGCCCCAGCATTTT. The rearrangement links TRBV5-1 to TRBJ1-5; TRBD1 agrees at 10 bases. Germline trimming cut 1 base from V and 6 bases from J; bases unmatched to any gene: 10. The CDR3 totals 17 residues. CDR1 SGHRS and CDR2 YFSETQ come from the germline V gene.

V usage is TRBV24-1 and J usage is TRBJ2-5; TRBD1 matches 9 bases. This CDR3 has 19 residues. V lost 1 base to trimming and J lost 1 base; unmatched junction nucleotides: 12. Germline assignment: CDR1 KGHDR and CDR2 SFDVKD. CDR3 in amino acids: CATSDFGTGFFRRQETQYF. CDR3 bases: TGTGCCACCAGTGATTTCGGGACAGGGTTTTTTCGCCGCCAAGAGACCCAGTACTTC.

The chain couples TRBV7-9 to TRBJ1-2; 7 nucleotides align to TRBD1. This CDR3 spans 14 amino acids. V lost 5 bases and J lost 2; bases outside the gene matches: 5. Germline V gives CDR1 SEHNR, CDR2 FQNEAQ (reference sequence). CDR3 residues: CASSLQTGNYGYTF. The CDR3 DNA is TGTGCCAGCAGCCTACAGACAGGGAACTATGGCTACACCTTC.